Given below is one T cell receptor (beta chain) in context. Germline loops: CDR1 SGHTA, CDR2 FQGTGA. Trimming removed 0 bases from V and 6 bases from J, with 9 bases in between. The length of the CDR3 is 13 residues. The data derive from a study of control samples from healthy donors and cancer patients. The assay was immunoSEQ multiplex PCR, and TCRdb's table has in-frame clones only and misses some. This sample yields 60,000 or so clones, of which more than 95% are seen a single time; about 1% belongs to the top ten. This chain connects TRBV7-3 to TRBJ2-7, with D possibly being TRBD1 (5 bases). Sequenced: blood. The clonotype was recovered from a woman between 18 and 29 years old in good health. In DNA form, the CDR3 reads TGTGCCAGCAGCTTAACAACAGGCTCCGAGCAGTACTTC. It codes for CASSLTTGSEQYF.